The rows below give T cell receptor beta chains drawn from one sample of a study of cytomegalovirus exposure and HLA in healthy donors. Libraries were prepared by immunoSEQ multiplex PCR; TCRdb keeps only in-frame clonotypes and omits some of them. The table has fewer than 150,000 clones, about three quarters seen once; the top ten hold about 3.8%. Sequencing used PBMCs. The receptors shown here come from a man between 18 and 29 years old in good health and CMV-seronegative. Each CDR3 is given with its conserved first and last residue. D genes are given only for firm matches. Some rows mark clone size as missing; the rest say once, few, many or name a class of expanded clone.

j_call,clone_size,v_call,d_call,cdr3_aa,cdr3_nt
TRBJ1-5,NA,TRBV18,NA,CASSPANGQRNQPQHF,TGTGCCAGCTCACCCGCGAATGGACAGAGAAATCAGCCCCAGCATTTT
TRBJ1-2,NA,TRBV6-4,TRBD1,CASSAGTGGEGYTF,TGTGCCAGCAGTGCCGGGACAGGGGGAGAAGGCTACACCTTC
TRBJ1-4,NA,TRBV11-1,TRBD1,CASSAPGTGSGKLFF,TGTGCCAGCAGCGCTCCCGGGACAGGGAGTGGAAAACTGTTTTTT
TRBJ1-1,NA,TRBV10-2,NA,CASSEQWNTEAFF,TGCGCCAGCAGTGAGCAGTGGAACACTGAAGCTTTCTTT
TRBJ2-3,NA,TRBV11-2,NA,CASSLGTVLGTDTQYF,TGTGCCAGCAGCTTAGGTACAGTCCTTGGCACAGATACGCAGTATTTT
TRBJ2-7,once,TRBV19,TRBD1,CASSIGPLTGGYEQYF,TGTGCCAGTAGTATAGGCCCTCTCACAGGGGGCTACGAGCAGTACTTC
TRBJ1-5,NA,TRBV7-8,NA,CASSLAAGSNQPQHF,TGTGCCAGCAGCTTAGCGGCAGGTAGCAATCAGCCCCAGCATTTT
TRBJ2-4,few,TRBV7-8,NA,CASSLARGLANIQYF,TGTGCCAGCAGCTTAGCGCGCGGGTTAGCGAACATTCAGTACTTC
TRBJ2-7,NA,TRBV6-1,TRBD1,CASSVTGTFLYEQYF,TGTGCCAGCAGCGTGACAGGGACATTTCTCTACGAGCAGTACTTC
TRBJ2-7,NA,TRBV4-1,TRBD2,CASSQGPERGASYEQYF,TGCGCCAGCAGCCAAGGTCCGGAGCGGGGGGCCTCCTACGAGCAGTACTTC